This TCR beta chain comes out of a study of T cells in localized non-small cell lung cancer. Measured with immunoSEQ multiplex PCR; TCRdb has only the in-frame clones, and not every one. The sample contains approximately 72,000 clones, about 83% of which appear only once. Whole-study results and caveats: Higher adjacent-lung clonality was associated with shorter survival. The appearance of a median 57 of the top 100 tumor clones was seen in adjacent lung. T cell clonality was highest in uninvolved adjacent lung, above tumor.

This CDR3 region has 13 residues. The V gene lost 2 bases and the J gene lost 6 bases, with 8 bases spanning the gap. CDR1 is KGHSH and CDR2 is LQKENI in the germline V gene. In regard to this clone: The target antigen is unknown.

The sequence came from a female donor aged 60 or older with stage I lung adenocarcinoma. The J gene is TRBJ1-3, the V gene TRBV18; D is ambiguous. This specimen consisted of peripheral blood, obtained before any cancer treatment. This CDR3 reads CASSPGVANTIYF. CDR3 nucleotide sequence: TGTGCCAGCTCACCAGGGGTGGCAAACACCATATATTTT.